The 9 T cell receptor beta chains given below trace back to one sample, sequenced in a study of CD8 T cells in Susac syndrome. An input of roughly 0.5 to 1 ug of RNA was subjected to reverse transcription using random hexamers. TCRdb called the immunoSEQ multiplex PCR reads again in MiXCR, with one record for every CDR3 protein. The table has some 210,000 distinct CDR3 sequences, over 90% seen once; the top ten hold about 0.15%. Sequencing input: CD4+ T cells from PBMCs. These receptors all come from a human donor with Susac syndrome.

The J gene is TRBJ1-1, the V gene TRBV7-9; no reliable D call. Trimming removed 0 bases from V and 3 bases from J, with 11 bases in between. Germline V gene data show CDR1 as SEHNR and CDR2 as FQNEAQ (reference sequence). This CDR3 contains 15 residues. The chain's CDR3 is CASSLARQPHTEAFF. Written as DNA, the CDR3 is TGTGCCAGCAGCTTAGCTCGGCAACCTCACACTGAAGCTTTCTTT.

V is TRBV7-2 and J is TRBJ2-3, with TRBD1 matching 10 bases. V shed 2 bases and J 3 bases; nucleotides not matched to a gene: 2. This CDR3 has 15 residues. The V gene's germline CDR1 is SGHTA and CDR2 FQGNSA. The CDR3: CASSLRTGGTDTQYF. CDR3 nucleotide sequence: TGTGCCAGCAGCTTAAGGACAGGGGGAACAGATACGCAGTATTTT.

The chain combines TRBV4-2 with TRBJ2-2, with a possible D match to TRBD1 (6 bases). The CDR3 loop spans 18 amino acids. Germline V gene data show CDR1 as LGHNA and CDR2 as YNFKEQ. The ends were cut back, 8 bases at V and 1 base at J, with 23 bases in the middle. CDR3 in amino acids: CASGLGLQGVWNTGELFF. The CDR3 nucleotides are TGTGCCAGCGGCCTCGGGCTACAGGGAGTTTGGAACACCGGGGAGCTGTTTTTT.

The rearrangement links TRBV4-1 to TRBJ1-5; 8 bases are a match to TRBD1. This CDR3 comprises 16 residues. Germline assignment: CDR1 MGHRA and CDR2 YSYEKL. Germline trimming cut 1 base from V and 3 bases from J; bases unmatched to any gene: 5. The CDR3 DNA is TGCGCCAGCAGCCAAGGGGTGGACAGGGTCAATCAGCCCCAGCATTTT. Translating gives CASSQGVDRVNQPQHF.

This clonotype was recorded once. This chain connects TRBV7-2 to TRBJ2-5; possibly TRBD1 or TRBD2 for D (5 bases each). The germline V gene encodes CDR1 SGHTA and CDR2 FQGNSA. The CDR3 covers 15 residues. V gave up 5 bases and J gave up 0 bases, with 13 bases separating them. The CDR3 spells CASSPPGRNQETQYF. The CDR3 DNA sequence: TGTGCCAGCAGCCCCCCGGGACGAAACCAAGAGACCCAGTACTTC.

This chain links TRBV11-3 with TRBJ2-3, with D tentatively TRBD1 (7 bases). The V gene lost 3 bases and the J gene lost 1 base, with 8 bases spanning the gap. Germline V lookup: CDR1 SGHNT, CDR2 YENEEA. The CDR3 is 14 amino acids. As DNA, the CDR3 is TGTGCCAGCAGCTTCAGGGGGGGCACAGATACGCAGTATTTT. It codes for CASSFRGGTDTQYF.

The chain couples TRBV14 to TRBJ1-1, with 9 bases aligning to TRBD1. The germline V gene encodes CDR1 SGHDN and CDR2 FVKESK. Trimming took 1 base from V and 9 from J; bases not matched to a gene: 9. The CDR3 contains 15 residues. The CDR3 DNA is TGTGCCAGCAGCCAAGTGGCTCCGGGACAGGGTAAAGCTTTCTTT. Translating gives CASSQVAPGQGKAFF.

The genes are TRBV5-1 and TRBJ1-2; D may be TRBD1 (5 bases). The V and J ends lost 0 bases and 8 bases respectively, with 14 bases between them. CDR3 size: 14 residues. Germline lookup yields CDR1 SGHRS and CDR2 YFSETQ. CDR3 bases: TGCGCCAGCAGCTTGGGGGGGATCGAGGTCGGCTACACCTTC. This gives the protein CASSLGGIEVGYTF.

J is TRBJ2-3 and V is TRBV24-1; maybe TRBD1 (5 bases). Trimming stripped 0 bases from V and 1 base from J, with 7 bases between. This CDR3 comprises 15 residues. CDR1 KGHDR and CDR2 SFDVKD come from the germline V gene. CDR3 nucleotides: TGTGCCACCAGTGATTTGTGGGGCGGCACAGATACGCAGTATTTT. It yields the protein CATSDLWGGTDTQYF.